The clone carrying this TCR beta chain was found a few times. The antigen is not known. At the deep level, the assay was run. Profiling relied on immunoSEQ multiplex PCR, and the TCRdb table lists in-frame clones only, not all of them. The table has some 790,000 clones, 72% seen once. The CDR3 consists of 19 residues. V dropped 5 bases and J dropped 5; count of bases not matched to a gene: 12. Germline V gene data show CDR1 as SGHTA and CDR2 as FQGTGA. The data were obtained in a study of shared clonotypes between healthy human individuals. Whole-study results and caveats: Though the depth was large, rarefaction showed that sorted-subset sequencing was incomplete. Clonotypes which were not shared had lower generation probabilities than clonotypes that all four donors shared.

The chain links TRBV7-3 to TRBJ2-1; 16 bases map to TRBD2. The source is a woman aged 25 to 39 in good health. The sample was memory CD4+ T cells sorted from blood. Subset specified: CD45RA-negative fraction. The CDR3 bases are TGTGCCAGCAGCCCCCAACCGGGACTAGCGGGAGGGCCAGACAATGAGCAGTTCTTC. Protein product: CASSPQPGLAGGPDNEQFF.